This entry is about one T cell receptor (beta chain). The sample comes from a study of shared T cell receptors in the human thymus. Assay used: immunoSEQ multiplex PCR; TCRdb lists only in-frame clones, some missing. The data contain 700,000 or so clones, approximately 85% of them singletons. The sample also formed part of further work on human thymus T cells. As that report states: All donors were healthy Finnish infants who were undergoing corrective surgery to treat congenital heart defects. In thymic and blood repertoires alike, V and J usage looked biased.

The clonotype originates from a girl in the first two years of life with a congenital heart defect. The sample comprised thymocytes.

The CDR3 protein is CASSDSPYGYTF. Written as DNA, the CDR3 is TGTGCCAGTAGTGACAGCCCCTATGGCTACACCTTC. The chain carries TRBV19 and TRBJ1-2; maybe TRBD1 (5 bases). This CDR3 comprises 12 residues. V was shortened by 5 bases and J by 4 bases, with 8 bases between the two germline ends. Germline lookup yields CDR1 LNHDA and CDR2 SQIVND (reference sequence). Looking up the rest from reference TRBV19 and TRBJ1-2 gives the full variable domain: DGGITQSPKYLFRKEGQNVTLSCEQNLNHDAMYWYRQDPGQGLRLIYYSQIVNDFQKGDIAEGYSVSREKKESFPLTVTSAQKNPTAFYLCASSDSPYGYTFGSGTRLTVV.